This TCR beta chain comes out of a study of T-cell memory formation after mild COVID-19. General study findings and limits: Clonal second-wave expansions that peaked on day 37 had unconfirmed SARS-CoV-2 specificity. Later expanders leaned CD4+, whereas clones that contracted between day 15 and 85 were balanced CD4/CD8. Contracting CD4+ clones sat mainly in CM and EM; CD8+ in EMRA.

The CDR3 has 16 amino acids. Germline V CDR1 and CDR2: MNHEY, SMNVEV (reference sequence). J gave up 1 base and V 8 bases, and 14 bases lay outside the gene matches. This clonotype was observed a handful of times. Its antigen is not identified. The authors produced TCR alpha and TCR beta cDNA libraries with sample barcodes and UMIs by 5'RACE using constant-segment primers. TCRdb recomputed calls from the 5' RACE reads with MiXCR, one row per CDR3 protein. The table shows around 140,000 distinct CDR3 sequences, with 25% occurring only once. J is TRBJ2-7 and V is TRBV27; 7 nucleotides line up with TRBD2. Input material: PBMCs or a T cell subset sorted from them (not recorded which). The TCR was taken from an adult woman who had mild COVID-19 (a few samples of this study predate the infection). Cell type and time point are not known. CDR3 DNA: TGTGCCAGCTCTTGGGGGGGTGCGGGGAATTCCTACGAGCAGTACTTC. Translated: CASSWGGAGNSYEQYF.